The 6 T cell receptor beta chains below come from one sample, sequenced in a study of T cells in Graves' hyperthyroidism and ophthalmopathy (dated by TCRdb to between 2018 and 2021). The library was prepared using multiplex PCR. Data came from an Illumina HiSeq 2000. TCR beta CDR3 regions were amplified from RNA transcripts. For the first round of RT-PCR on the TCR CDR3, the HTBI primer set was used together with the Qiagen OneStep RT-PCR kit. TCRdb handled the public reads itself, with Q25 trimming in fastp and clone calling in MiXCR, and kept productive beta chains. Rows are combined by CDR3 protein, so each entry shows the most common genes and DNA. This sample lists about 250,000 distinct CDR3 sequences; over 20% were detected once. Around 62% of the sample is in the top ten clones. Specimen: blood. These receptor sequences come from a man younger than 45 with Graves' ophthalmopathy.

This clonotype was counted between two and nine times. V is TRBV28 and J is TRBJ2-3, with D unclear. The germline CDR1 and CDR2 sequences are MDHEN and SYDVKM. Trimming removed 5 bases at V and 2 bases at J, with 14 bases between. CDR3 size: 15 residues. The CDR3 loop is CASSMESGFTDTQYF. The CDR3, as DNA: TGTGCCAGCAGTATGGAGTCTGGATTCACAGATACGCAGTATTTT.

The sample holds many counts of this clonotype. This chain links TRBV20-1 with TRBJ2-3; maybe TRBD2 (5 bases). V lost 6 bases and J 3 bases, leaving 19 bases between the germline ends. There are 15 residues in the CDR3. Germline lookup yields CDR1 DFQATT and CDR2 SNEGSKA (reference sequence). The DNA for the CDR3 is TGCAGTGCCCCCCCGGGTGAGGGCCGAACAGATACGCAGTATTTT. Translating it yields CSAPPGEGRTDTQYF.

This clonotype was seen just once. The chain combines TRBV11-1 with TRBJ2-7, with TRBD2 as a possible D gene (6 bases). Germline lookup yields CDR1 SGHAT and CDR2 FQDESV (reference sequence). The germline V and J ends were trimmed by 9 bases and 5 bases, with 17 bases remaining between them. The CDR3 is 13 amino acids. The CDR3 DNA reads TGTGCCAGTAGTATAACTCGGGGGAACGAGCAGTACTTC. Protein product: CASSITRGNEQYF. The whole variable domain, filled in from reference TRBV11-1 and TRBJ2-7, reads EAEVAQSPRYKITEKSQAVAFWCDPISGHATLYWYRQILGQGPELLVQFQDESVVDDSQLPKDRFSAERLKGVDSTLKIQPAELGDSAMYLCASSITRGNEQYFGPGTRLTVT.

The rearrangement uses TRBV4-1 and TRBJ1-3; no reliable D call. The V end lost 4 bases, the J end lost 3 bases, and 13 bases lay between the germline ends. The germline CDR1 and CDR2 sequences are MGHRA and YSYEKL. The CDR3 consists of 15 residues. CDR3: CASSRARGNGNTIYF. As DNA, the CDR3 is TGCGCCAGCAGCCGCGCGCGGGGAAATGGAAACACCATATATTTT.

This sequence joins TRBV20-1 and TRBJ1-2; D might be TRBD1 (5 bases). Germline V gene sequence: CDR1 DFQATT, CDR2 SNEGSKA (reference sequence). The CDR3 is 14 residues long. V shed 3 bases and J shed 4 bases, with 15 bases lying between them. The CDR3 sequence: CSASTGAQSYGYTF. As DNA, the CDR3 is TGCAGTGCTAGTACTGGGGCCCAGAGCTATGGCTACACCTTC.

The rearrangement joins TRBV18 to TRBJ1-5; 8 bases fit TRBD1. CDR3 length equals 15 residues. The germline V gene encodes CDR1 KGHSH and CDR2 LQKENI. V lost 2 bases and J lost 7; bases outside the gene matches: 7. CDR3 sequence (DNA): TGTGCCAGCTCACCAGGACAGGGTCAATTCCAGCCCCAGCATTTT. Translated: CASSPGQGQFQPQHF.